The 3 T cell receptor beta chains below come from one sample, sequenced in a study of blood T cells in healthy people across ages (dated by TCRdb to the mid-2010s). The library was obtained by 5' RACE. Sequenced using an Illumina HiSeq 2500. A second PCR of about 6 to 11 cycles was run with a J-beta primer mix and a sample-barcoded 5' primer. TCRdb itself trimmed the public reads at Q25 with fastp, ran MiXCR and retained productive beta chains. Each CDR3 protein appears once, grouped with its most common genes and DNA. For this sample the table gives 2 million or so distinct CDR3 sequences, of which less than 50% were detected only once. The leading ten clones occupy approximately 2.1% of the sample. Sequencing was carried out using blood. These receptors all stem from a woman in her thirties or forties in good health.

The genes are TRBV10-2 and TRBJ2-3, with D possibly matching TRBD2 (6 bases). V lost 7 bases and J 4 bases, leaving 9 bases between the germline ends. CDR1 is WSHSY, CDR2 SAAADI, per germline. The CDR3 spans 12 residues. CDR3 in DNA: TGCGCCAGCAAGGCGGGACCAGATACGCAGTATTTT. Its translation is CASKAGPDTQYF.

The rearrangement uses TRBV5-1 and TRBJ2-3, with D perhaps TRBD2 (7 bases). This CDR3 has 16 amino acids. The V end lost 4 bases, the J end lost 2 bases, and 17 bases lay between the germline ends. CDR1 and CDR2 (germline): SGHRS, YFSETQ. The CDR3 reads CASSLWTGGPTDTQYF. The DNA for the CDR3 is TGCGCCAGCAGCCTCTGGACGGGGGGCCCCACAGATACGCAGTATTTT.

The chain couples TRBV5-1 to TRBJ2-4; D is perhaps TRBD1 or TRBD2 (6 bases each). The DNA end is a closer match to TRBJ2-7, so the J assignment may be wrong. CDR1 is SGHRS, CDR2 YFSETQ, per germline. This CDR3 has 13 amino acids. For the CDR3, the DNA is TGCGCCAGCGGCCCGCTTGGGGGGCTCGAGCAGTACTTC. Residues: CASGPLGGLEQYF.